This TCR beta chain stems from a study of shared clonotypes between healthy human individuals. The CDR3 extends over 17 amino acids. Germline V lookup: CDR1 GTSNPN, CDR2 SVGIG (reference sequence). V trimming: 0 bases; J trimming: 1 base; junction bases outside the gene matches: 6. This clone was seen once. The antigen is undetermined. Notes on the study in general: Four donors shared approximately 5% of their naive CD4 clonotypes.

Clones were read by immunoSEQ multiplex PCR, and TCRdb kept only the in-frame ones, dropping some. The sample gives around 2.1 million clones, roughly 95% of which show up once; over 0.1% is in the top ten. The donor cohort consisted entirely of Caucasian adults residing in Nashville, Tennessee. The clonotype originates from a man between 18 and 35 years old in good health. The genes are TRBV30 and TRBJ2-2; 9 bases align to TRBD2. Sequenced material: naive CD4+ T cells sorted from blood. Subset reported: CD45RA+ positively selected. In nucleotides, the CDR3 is TGTGCCTGGAGTGTACGAAGGACTAGCGTGAACACCGGGGAGCTGTTTTTT. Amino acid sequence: CAWSVRRTSVNTGELFF.